One sample yielded the 16 T cell receptor delta chains listed below, sequenced in a study of Vδ1+ human thymocytes. Study-level findings and limits: Thymic TRG and TRD repertoires appeared highly polyclonal.

No cognate antigen is known for these TCRs. RNA was extracted from the cells and then reverse transcribed. Multiplex PCR used pooled V-gene forward primers and a constant-region reverse primer to amplify CDR3s. TCRdb re-called clones from the multiplex PCR reads using CATT. The repertoire holds about 50,000 delta-chain clones, with about 15% as singletons. The sequencing sample was made of Vdelta1+ gamma-delta thymocytes from the thymus. Subset described: FACS-sorted CD3+ TCRalphabeta- TCRVdelta1+ TCRVdelta2- thymocytes. These receptors were taken from a girl less than two years old who had congenital heart surgery.

This clone was detected a few times. The gene calls are TRDV1 and TRDJ1; weak D call: TRDD3 (6 bases). The CDR3 totals 19 residues. V shed 3 bases and J shed 0 bases, with 23 bases lying between them. Germline lookup yields CDR1 TSWWSYY and CDR2 QGS. CDR3 sequence reads: CALGEASFGGPSYTDKLIF. CDR3 DNA: TGTGCTCTTGGGGAGGCCTCGTTCGGGGGACCTAGTTACACCGATAAACTCATCTTT.

This sequence joins TRDV1 and TRDJ1; TRDD3 matches at 9 bases. Germline V gene sequence: CDR1 TSWWSYY, CDR2 QGS. J lost 1 base, V lost 0 bases, and 6 bases had no gene match. The CDR3 sequence is 17 residues long. The CDR3 DNA reads TGTGCTCTTGGGGAACTGGGTCTGGGGGATCCCACCGATAAACTCATCTTT. Translating gives CALGELGLGDPTDKLIF.

J is TRDJ1 and V is TRDV1; D remains ambiguous. The CDR3 contains 18 residues. V was trimmed by 0 bases and J by 0 bases, leaving 17 bases between them. Germline loops: CDR1 TSWWSYY, CDR2 QGS. The DNA of the CDR3 is TGTGCTCTTGGGGAACTAGTGGACCCTCCCGACTACACCGATAAACTCATCTTT. This gives the protein CALGELVDPPDYTDKLIF.

V gene TRDV1 combines with J gene TRDJ2; 9 bases match TRDD3. The CDR3 length is 21 residues. CDR1 TSWWSYY and CDR2 QGS come from the germline V gene. V lost 3 bases, J lost 6 bases, and 23 bases stayed unmatched. The CDR3 region is CALGDFPQEHYWGRLAAQLFF. CDR3 DNA sequence: TGTGCTCTTGGGGATTTTCCCCAAGAACATTACTGGGGGAGGCTGGCAGCACAACTCTTCTTT.

This clone showed up many times. The chain couples TRDV2 to TRDJ1, with 7 bases that match TRDD3. Germline V lookup: CDR1 GEAIGNYY, CDR2 EKD. This CDR3 spans 22 amino acids. J lost 2 bases, V lost 2 bases, and 28 bases had no gene match. CDR3 in amino acids: CACDSFLSRGVLGTPGTDKLIF. Here the CDR3 DNA reads TGTGCCTGTGACAGCTTCTTGTCTAGGGGGGTACTGGGGACTCCGGGGACCGATAAACTCATCTTT.

This clone was seen only a few times. This sequence joins TRDV1 and TRDJ1, with TRDD3 matching 7 bases. Trimming removed 0 bases from V and 0 bases from J; junction bases left unmatched: 10. The CDR3 is 18 amino acids. The germline CDR1 and CDR2 sequences are TSWWSYY and QGS. The CDR3 loop is CALGELAPLGAYTDKLIF. CDR3 DNA sequence: TGTGCTCTTGGGGAACTAGCACCGCTGGGGGCCTACACCGATAAACTCATCTTT.

In the case of this clone: One end of the junction varies from germline; a read error may be responsible. J is TRDJ1 and V is TRDV1; D not resolved. Germline V gives CDR1 TSWWSYY, CDR2 QGS. This CDR3 is built from 15 residues. For the CDR3, the DNA is TGTGCTCTTGGGAAACTTTTTTCCAACACCGATAAACTCATCTTT. It translates to CALGKLFSNTDKLIF.

With respect to this clone: A much larger clone lies one base from this, so it may be a read error. Other DNA sequences within the sample encode an identical CDR3. This chain uses TRAV29/DV5 with TRDJ1; 12 nucleotides agree with TRDD3. The CDR3 runs to 18 residues. Looked up from germline, CDR1 is NSMFDY and CDR2 is ISSIKDK. The CDR3 sequence: CAASLATGGYLYTDKLIF. CDR3 DNA: TGTGCCGCAAGCTTGGCTACTGGGGGATACTTGTACACCGATAAACTCATCTTT.

Concerning this clone: Mismatch with germline at one junction end may stem from a read error. This chain connects TRDV3 to TRDJ1; D gene ambiguous. Germline CDR1 and CDR2: TVYSNPD and GDNSRS (reference sequence). The CDR3 loop spans 16 amino acids. The CDR3 loop reads CAFIPSRVARNDKLIF. The CDR3 nucleotides are TGCGCCTTTATACCGTCGCGGGTGGCGAGAAACGATAAACTCATCTTT. The full variable domain, its missing parts supplied by reference TRDV3 and TRDJ1, is CDKVTQSSPDQTVASGSEVVLLCTYDTVYSNPDLFWYRIRPDYSFQFVFYGDNSRSEGADFTQGRFSVKHILTQKAFHLVISPVRTEDSATYYCAFIPSRVARNDKLIFGKGTRVTVEP.

A few counts support this clone. The V call is TRDV1, the J call TRDJ1; TRDD3 matches at 9 bases. The CDR3 is made up of 23 amino acids. Germline assignment: CDR1 TSWWSYY and CDR2 QGS. Trimming took 7 bases from V and 0 from J; bases not matched to a gene: 30. This chain's CDR3 is CALALCFRVLGDDGEADTDKLIF. CDR3 sequence (DNA): TGTGCTCTTGCGCTATGTTTCCGTGTGCTGGGGGATGATGGAGAAGCGGACACCGATAAACTCATCTTT.

Only a few counts were recorded for this clone. V usage is TRDV2 and J usage is TRDJ1; 11 nucleotides agree with TRDD3. V lost 4 bases, J lost 9 bases, and 15 bases stayed unmatched. This CDR3 is 16 amino acids long. Per the germline V gene, CDR1 is GEAIGNYY and CDR2 is EKD. CDR3 sequence: CACDTYWGISFQELIF. Written as DNA, the CDR3 is TGTGCCTGTGATACGTACTGGGGGATAAGTTTCCAGGAACTCATCTTT.

This clone showed up just a few times. This chain connects TRDV1 to TRDJ1, with TRDD3 matching 11 bases. The CDR3 runs 17 residues. V lost 2 bases to trimming and J lost 3 bases; unmatched junction nucleotides: 8. Germline V CDR1 and CDR2: TSWWSYY, QGS. CDR3 amino acids: CALGEENWGIRADKLIF. The CDR3 DNA reads TGTGCTCTTGGGGAAGAGAACTGGGGGATAAGGGCCGATAAACTCATCTTT.

This clone was counted between two and nine times. The junction shows a germline mismatch at one end, possibly a read error. The chain carries TRDV1 and TRDJ1; D is possibly TRDD3 (5 bases). Germline V gene sequence: CDR1 TSWWSYY, CDR2 QGS. There are 18 residues in the CDR3. As DNA, the CDR3 is TGTGCTATTGGGGAACTTATCCCTGGCCGACCCGGTCCGGGTAAACTCATCTTT. Its translation: CAIGELIPGRPGPGKLIF.

This clone was observed a few times. This chain joins TRDV2 and TRDJ1; D unclear. This CDR3 has 15 amino acids. In germline, CDR1 is GEAIGNYY, CDR2 EKD. In DNA form, the CDR3 reads TGTGCAGGCTCGTGGTCGGGAGAGTTCACCGATAAACTCATCTTT. Encoded protein: CAGSWSGEFTDKLIF.

This clone was picked up a small number of times. The chain recombines TRDV3 with TRDJ1, with 10 bases lining up with TRDD3. V lost 5 bases, J lost 0 bases, and 21 bases stayed unmatched. There are 19 residues in the CDR3. Per the germline V gene, CDR1 is TVYSNPD and CDR2 is GDNSRS (reference sequence). The chain's CDR3 is CAPGGEGLLGDWYTDKLIF. As DNA, the CDR3 is TGTGCCCCCGGCGGTGAGGGGTTACTGGGGGATTGGTACACCGATAAACTCATCTTT.

The sample holds a few counts of this clone. The rearrangement joins TRDV1 to TRDJ1; no firm D call. V lost 0 bases and J lost 4, with 6 bases in between. Looked up from germline, CDR1 is TSWWSYY and CDR2 is QGS. There are 13 residues in the CDR3. CDR3 region: CALGELYFDKLIF. For the CDR3, the DNA is TGTGCTCTTGGGGAACTCTACTTCGATAAACTCATCTTT.